A single sample is the source of the 16 T cell receptor beta chains below, sequenced in a study of beta chain features in type 1 diabetes. Expressed TCRB transcripts got sequenced, as all isolated RNA was reverse transcribed. The method was immunoSEQ multiplex PCR; TCRdb's version includes in-frame clones alone and lacks a portion of them. The profile shows about 210,000 clones, about a tenth of them singletons. Sample: central memory CD4+ T cells from blood. All receptors come from a man between 18 and 35 years old in good health.

The rearrangement uses TRBV30 and TRBJ2-3; possible D gene TRBD2, 6 bases. V lost 3 bases, J lost 6 bases, and 19 bases lay in between. The CDR3 contains 15 residues. The V gene's germline CDR1 is GTSNPN and CDR2 SVGIG (reference sequence). CDR3 DNA sequence: TGTGCCTGGAGGGTGGGAACGGGAGAGGGGGATACGCAGTATTTT. Its translation: CAWRVGTGEGDTQYF.

This clone turned up a few times. The chain is built from TRBV4-1 and TRBJ2-2; 9 bases line up with TRBD1. The germline CDR1 and CDR2 sequences are MGHRA and YSYEKL. This CDR3 comprises 16 residues. Trimming at V came to 4 bases and at J to 4 bases, leaving 7 bases not matched to a gene. CDR3 sequence: CASSRVGQGVTGELFF. Here the CDR3 DNA reads TGCGCCAGCAGCCGCGTGGGACAGGGAGTCACCGGGGAGCTGTTTTTT.

This chain joins TRBV18 and TRBJ2-2; no firm D call. Germline V gives CDR1 KGHSH, CDR2 LQKENI. This CDR3 is 13 amino acids long. The V end lost 4 bases, the J end lost 1 base, and 4 bases lay between the germline ends. CDR3 loop: CASSHRNTGELFF. The CDR3 DNA reads as TGTGCCAGCTCACACCGGAACACCGGGGAGCTGTTTTTT. Based on the CDR3 plus reference TRBV18 and TRBJ2-2, the full variable domain is NAGVMQNPRHLVRRRGQEARLRCSPMKGHSHVYWYRQLPEEGLKFMVYLQKENIIDESGMPKERFSAEFPKEGPSILRIQQVVRGDSAAYFCASSHRNTGELFFGEGSRLTVL.

The genes are TRBV9 and TRBJ2-7; TRBD2 matches at 9 bases. The CDR3 length is 15 residues. V was clipped by 4 bases and J by 2 bases; unmatched bases: 7. From germline, CDR1 is SGDLS and CDR2 YYNGEE. CDR3 DNA sequence: TGTGCCAGCAGCACCTCGAGCGGGAGGACCTACGAGCAGTACTTC. This encodes CASSTSSGRTYEQYF.

This clone was seen repeatedly, ten times or more. The same CDR3 is also encoded by other DNA sequences in this sample. The V call is TRBV30, the J call TRBJ2-3; D is ambiguous. This CDR3 has 12 residues. Trimming stripped 4 bases from V and 0 bases from J, with 5 bases between. The germline gives CDR1 GTSNPN, CDR2 SVGIG (reference sequence). CDR3 bases: TGTGCCTGGACCGGGAGCACAGATACGCAGTATTTT. Translated, it gives CAWTGSTDTQYF.

This clone showed up just a few times. V usage is TRBV4-3 and J usage is TRBJ2-3; 8 bases agree with TRBD1. This CDR3 has 16 amino acids. J gave up 2 bases and V 3 bases, and 7 bases lay outside the gene matches. Germline CDR1 and CDR2: LGHNA and YSLEER. CDR3 in amino acids: CASSHLRTGTTDTQYF. CDR3 nucleotides: TGCGCCAGCAGCCACCTCCGGACAGGGACCACAGATACGCAGTATTTT.

This clone was counted between two and nine times. This rearrangement joins TRBV5-4 to TRBJ2-2, with D uncertain. Germline V gives CDR1 SGHNT, CDR2 YYREEE (reference sequence). The CDR3 has 15 residues. V gave up 1 base and J gave up 2 bases, with 9 bases separating them. DNA of the CDR3: TGTGCCAGCAGCTTGTTCGAGGATAACACCGGGGAGCTGTTTTTT. It encodes CASSLFEDNTGELFF.

This clone has just a few counts. V and J are TRBV5-1 and TRBJ2-1; weak D call: TRBD1 (6 bases). The V end lost 4 bases, the J end lost 7 bases, and 15 bases lay between the germline ends. CDR3 size: 14 residues. The V gene's germline CDR1 is SGHRS and CDR2 YFSETQ. Here the CDR3 DNA reads TGCGCCAGCAGCCCGGAACAGGGTTTTAATGAGCAGTTCTTC. It codes for CASSPEQGFNEQFF.

This chain joins TRBV6-1 and TRBJ1-1; TRBD1 might be the D (6 bases). This CDR3 region has 13 residues. Germline lookup yields CDR1 MNHNS and CDR2 SASEGT. The V end lost 5 bases, the J end lost 4 bases, and 11 bases lay between the germline ends. Here the CDR3 reads CASSPGVATEAFF. The CDR3 DNA reads TGTGCCAGCAGTCCAGGGGTGGCCACTGAAGCTTTCTTT.

CDR3 DNA: TGTGCTAGTGGTTTGGGCGACGGTTGGGCGACCCAGTACTTC. Encoded protein: CASGLGDGWATQYF. The V and J genes are TRBV12-5 and TRBJ2-5; the D is unclear. CDR3 length: 14 residues. The germline V and J ends were trimmed by 1 base and 7 bases, with 13 bases remaining between them. CDR1 and CDR2 (germline): LGHNT, FRNRAP.

The chain links TRBV7-2 to TRBJ2-3; unclear D gene. CDR1 and CDR2 from the germline V gene are SGHTA and FQGNSA. CDR3 length: 15 amino acids. Trimming cost V 2 bases and J 1 base, with 10 bases left between them. The CDR3 protein is CASSLIGPGTDTQYF. CDR3 DNA sequence: TGTGCCAGCAGCTTAATAGGGCCCGGCACAGATACGCAGTATTTT.

This clone was observed a handful of times. V usage is TRBV5-1 and J usage is TRBJ1-5; D possibly corresponds to TRBD1 (6 bases). The CDR3 loop spans 13 amino acids. Germline loops: CDR1 SGHRS, CDR2 YFSETQ. The ends were cut back, 4 bases at V and 4 bases at J, with 9 bases in the middle. CDR3 amino acids: CASSPQGNQPQHF. The DNA of the CDR3 is TGCGCCAGCAGCCCCCAGGGGAATCAGCCCCAGCATTTT.

At least ten counts were recorded for this clone. The chain uses TRBV9 and TRBJ2-1; 9 bases match TRBD2. The CDR3 is made up of 13 amino acids. Germline-derived CDR1 and CDR2 are SGDLS and YYNGEE. J was trimmed by 10 bases and V by 3 bases; bases with no gene match: 5. CDR3 residues: CASSAWTSEEQFF. The CDR3 coding sequence is TGTGCCAGCAGCGCATGGACTAGCGAAGAGCAGTTCTTC.

This chain joins TRBV7-8 and TRBJ2-7; 7 nucleotides align to TRBD2. The CDR3 consists of 16 residues. J gave up 2 bases and V 5 bases, and 12 bases lay outside the gene matches. CDR1 SGHVS and CDR2 FQNEAQ come from the germline V gene. The CDR3 coding sequence is TGTGCCAGCAGCCGCACCCTAGCGGAGGCCACCTACGAGCAGTACTTC. This sequence encodes CASSRTLAEATYEQYF.

This clone has more than one count but fewer than ten. The chain couples TRBV2 to TRBJ2-3; D is uncertain. Germline-derived CDR1 and CDR2 are SNHLY and FYNNEI. Trimming cost V 6 bases and J 6 bases, with 10 bases left between them. The CDR3 runs 12 residues. This chain's CDR3 is CASSLLGDTQYF. The CDR3, as DNA: TGTGCCAGCAGCTTACTTGGGGATACGCAGTATTTT.

The sample holds many counts of this clone. The chain combines TRBV10-3 with TRBJ1-2; D might be TRBD1 (6 bases). Germline V lookup: CDR1 ENHRY, CDR2 SYGVKD. CDR3 length equals 14 residues. V shed 6 bases and J shed 2 bases, with 13 bases lying between them. The CDR3 protein is CAIRETGRNYGYTF. The DNA of the CDR3 is TGTGCCATCAGAGAGACAGGCCGAAACTATGGCTACACCTTC.